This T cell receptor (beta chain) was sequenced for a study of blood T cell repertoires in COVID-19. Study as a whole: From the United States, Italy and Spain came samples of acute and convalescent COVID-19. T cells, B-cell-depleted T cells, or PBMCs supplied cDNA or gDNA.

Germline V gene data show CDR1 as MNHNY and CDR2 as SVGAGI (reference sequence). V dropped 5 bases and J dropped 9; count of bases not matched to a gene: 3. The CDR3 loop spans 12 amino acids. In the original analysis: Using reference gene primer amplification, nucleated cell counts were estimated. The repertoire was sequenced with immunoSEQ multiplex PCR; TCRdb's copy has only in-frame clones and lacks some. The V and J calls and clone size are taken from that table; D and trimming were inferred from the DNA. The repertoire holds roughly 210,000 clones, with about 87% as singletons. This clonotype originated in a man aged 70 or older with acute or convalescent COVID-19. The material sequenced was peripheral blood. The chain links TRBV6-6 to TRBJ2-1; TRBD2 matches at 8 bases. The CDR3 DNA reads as TGTGCCAGCAGTCAGCTAGCGGGTGAGCAGTTCTTC. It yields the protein CASSQLAGEQFF.